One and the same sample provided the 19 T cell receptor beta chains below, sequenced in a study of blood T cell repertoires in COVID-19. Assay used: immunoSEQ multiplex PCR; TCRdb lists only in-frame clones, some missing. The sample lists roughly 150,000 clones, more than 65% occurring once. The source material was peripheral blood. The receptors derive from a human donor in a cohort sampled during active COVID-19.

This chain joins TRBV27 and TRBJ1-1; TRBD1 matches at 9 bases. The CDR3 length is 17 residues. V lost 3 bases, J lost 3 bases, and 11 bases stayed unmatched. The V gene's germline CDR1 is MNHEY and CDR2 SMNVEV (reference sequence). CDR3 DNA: TGTGCCAGCAGTTTTCCGGGACAGGGAGTTCGGGACACTGAAGCTTTCTTT. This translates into CASSFPGQGVRDTEAFF.

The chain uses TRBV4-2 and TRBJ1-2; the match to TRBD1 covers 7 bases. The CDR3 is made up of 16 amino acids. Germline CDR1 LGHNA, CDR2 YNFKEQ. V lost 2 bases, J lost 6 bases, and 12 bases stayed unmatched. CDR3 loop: CASSQFSIGTGDGYTF. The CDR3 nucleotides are TGTGCCAGCAGCCAATTCTCAATCGGTACAGGGGATGGCTACACCTTC.

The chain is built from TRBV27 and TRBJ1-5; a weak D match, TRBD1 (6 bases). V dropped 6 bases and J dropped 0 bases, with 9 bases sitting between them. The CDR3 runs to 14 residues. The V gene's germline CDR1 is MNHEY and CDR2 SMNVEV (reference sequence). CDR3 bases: TGTGCCAGCAGAAGGACAGCTAGCAATCAGCCCCAGCATTTT. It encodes CASRRTASNQPQHF.

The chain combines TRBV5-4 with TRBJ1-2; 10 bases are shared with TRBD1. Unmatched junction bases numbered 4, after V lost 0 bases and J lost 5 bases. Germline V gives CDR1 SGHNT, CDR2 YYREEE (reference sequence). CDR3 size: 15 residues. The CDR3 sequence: CASSLAGDRGYGYTF. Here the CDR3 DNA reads TGTGCCAGCAGCTTGGCTGGGGACAGGGGTTATGGCTACACCTTC.

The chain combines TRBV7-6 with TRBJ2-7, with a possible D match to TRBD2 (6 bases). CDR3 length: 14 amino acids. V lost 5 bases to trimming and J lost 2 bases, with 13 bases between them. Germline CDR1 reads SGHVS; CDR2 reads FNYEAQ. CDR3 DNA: TGTGCCAGCAGCCGGGACCGCGGGGCCTACGAGCAGTACTTC. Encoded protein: CASSRDRGAYEQYF.

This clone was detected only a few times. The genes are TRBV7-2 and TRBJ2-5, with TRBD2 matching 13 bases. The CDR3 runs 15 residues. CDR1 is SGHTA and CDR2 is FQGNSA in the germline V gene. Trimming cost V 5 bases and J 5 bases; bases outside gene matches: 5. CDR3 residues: CASSTGLAGYETQYF. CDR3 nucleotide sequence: TGTGCCAGCAGCACGGGACTAGCGGGGTATGAGACCCAGTACTTC.

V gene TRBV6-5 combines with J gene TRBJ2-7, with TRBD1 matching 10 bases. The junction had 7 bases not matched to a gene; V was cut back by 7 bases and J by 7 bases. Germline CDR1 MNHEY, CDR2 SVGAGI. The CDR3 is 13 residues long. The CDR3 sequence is CASNRQGANEQYF. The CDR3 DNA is TGTGCCAGCAATCGACAGGGGGCTAATGAGCAGTACTTC.

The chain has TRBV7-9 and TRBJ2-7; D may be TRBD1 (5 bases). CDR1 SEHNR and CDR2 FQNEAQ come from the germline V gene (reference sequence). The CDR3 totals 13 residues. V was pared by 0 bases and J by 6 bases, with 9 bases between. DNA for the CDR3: TGTGCCAGCAGCTTAGCAGGGGCTGGCGAGCAGTACTTC. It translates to CASSLAGAGEQYF.

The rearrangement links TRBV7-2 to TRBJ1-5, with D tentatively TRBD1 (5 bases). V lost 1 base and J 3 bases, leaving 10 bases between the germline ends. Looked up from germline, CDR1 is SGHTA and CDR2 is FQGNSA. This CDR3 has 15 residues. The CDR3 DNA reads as TGTGCCAGCAGCTTAGGCCAGGGTCTCAATCAGCCCCAGCATTTT. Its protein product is CASSLGQGLNQPQHF.

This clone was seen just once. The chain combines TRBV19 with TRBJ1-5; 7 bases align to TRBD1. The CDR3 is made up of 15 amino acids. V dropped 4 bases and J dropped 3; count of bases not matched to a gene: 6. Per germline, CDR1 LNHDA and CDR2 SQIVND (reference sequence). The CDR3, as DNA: TGTGCCAGTAGTAGGGACAGTCGCTTCAATCAGCCCCAGCATTTT. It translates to CASSRDSRFNQPQHF.

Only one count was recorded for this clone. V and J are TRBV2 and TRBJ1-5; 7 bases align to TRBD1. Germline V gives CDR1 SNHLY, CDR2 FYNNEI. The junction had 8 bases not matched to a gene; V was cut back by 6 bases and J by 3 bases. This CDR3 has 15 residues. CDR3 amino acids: CASRSGQAPNQPQHF. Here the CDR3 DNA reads TGTGCCAGCAGATCCGGACAGGCACCCAATCAGCCCCAGCATTTT. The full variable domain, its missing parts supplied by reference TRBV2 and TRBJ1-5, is EPEVTQTPSHQVTQMGQEVILRCVPISNHLYFYWYRQILGQKVEFLVSFYNNEISEKSEIFDDQFSVERPDGSNFTLKIRSTKLEDSAMYFCASRSGQAPNQPQHFGDGTRLSIL.

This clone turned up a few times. The CDR3 coding sequence is TGTGCCAGCAGCTTCTCCAAGGGACAGGTCCTCTCACCCCTCCACTTT. Its translation is CASSFSKGQVLSPLHF. V gene TRBV5-4 combines with J gene TRBJ1-6; 8 bases fit TRBD1. V shed 2 bases, J shed 10 bases, and the junction held 11 bases outside the gene matches. This CDR3 has 16 amino acids. From germline, CDR1 is SGHNT and CDR2 YYREEE (reference sequence).

CDR3 region: CASSLGWTGMNTEAFF. The CDR3 DNA sequence: TGCGCCAGCAGCTTGGGCTGGACAGGGATGAACACTGAAGCTTTCTTT. V gene TRBV5-1 combines with J gene TRBJ1-1; TRBD1 agrees at 8 bases. This CDR3 comprises 16 residues. Germline trimming cut 0 bases from V and 0 bases from J; bases unmatched to any gene: 4. From germline, CDR1 is SGHRS and CDR2 YFSETQ.

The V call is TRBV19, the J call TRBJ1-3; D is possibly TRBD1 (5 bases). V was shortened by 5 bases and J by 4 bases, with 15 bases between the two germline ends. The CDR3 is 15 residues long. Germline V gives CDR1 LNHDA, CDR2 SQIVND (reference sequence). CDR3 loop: CASSPQGSGGNTIYF. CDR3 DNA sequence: TGTGCCAGTAGTCCCCAGGGCAGTGGAGGAAACACCATATATTTT.

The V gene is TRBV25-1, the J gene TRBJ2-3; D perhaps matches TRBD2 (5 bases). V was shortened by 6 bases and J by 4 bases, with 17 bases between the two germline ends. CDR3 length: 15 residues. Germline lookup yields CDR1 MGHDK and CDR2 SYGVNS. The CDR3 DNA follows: TGTGCCAGCAGGGCTAGCCATCCCCGCCCAGATACGCAGTATTTT. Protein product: CASRASHPRPDTQYF. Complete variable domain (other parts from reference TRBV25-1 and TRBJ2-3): EADIYQTPRYLVIGTGKKITLECSQTMGHDKMYWYQQDPGMELHLIHYSYGVNSTEKGDLSSESTVSRIRTEHFPLTLESARPSHTSQYLCASRASHPRPDTQYFGPGTRLTVL.

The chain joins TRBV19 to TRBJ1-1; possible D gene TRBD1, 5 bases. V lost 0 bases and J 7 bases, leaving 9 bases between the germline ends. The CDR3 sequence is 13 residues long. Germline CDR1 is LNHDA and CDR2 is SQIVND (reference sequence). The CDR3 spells CASSIDLRGEAFF. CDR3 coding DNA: TGTGCCAGTAGTATAGATCTAAGGGGTGAAGCTTTCTTT.

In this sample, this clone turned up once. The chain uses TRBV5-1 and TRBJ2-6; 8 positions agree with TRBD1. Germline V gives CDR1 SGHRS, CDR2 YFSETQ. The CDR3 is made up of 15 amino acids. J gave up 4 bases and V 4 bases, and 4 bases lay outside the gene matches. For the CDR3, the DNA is TGCGCCAGCAGCGCGCAGGGGGCCGGGGCCAACGTCCTGACTTTC. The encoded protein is CASSAQGAGANVLTF.

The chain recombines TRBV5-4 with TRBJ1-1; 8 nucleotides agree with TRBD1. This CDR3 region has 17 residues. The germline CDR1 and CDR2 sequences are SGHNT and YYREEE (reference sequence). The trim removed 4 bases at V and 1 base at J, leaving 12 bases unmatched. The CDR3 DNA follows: TGTGCCAGCAGCCTTCTATACCGAACAGGGGGGAACACTGAAGCTTTCTTT. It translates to CASSLLYRTGGNTEAFF.

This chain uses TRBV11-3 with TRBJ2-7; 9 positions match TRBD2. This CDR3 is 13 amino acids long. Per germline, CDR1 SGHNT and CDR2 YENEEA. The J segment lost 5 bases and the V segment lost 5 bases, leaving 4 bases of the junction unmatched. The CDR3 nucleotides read TGTGCCAGCAGCGTGGGACTAGCCAACGAGCAGTACTTC. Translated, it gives CASSVGLANEQYF.